This T cell receptor beta chain was retrieved from a study of cytomegalovirus exposure and HLA in healthy donors. Germline CDR1 is MDHEN and CDR2 is SYDVKM. The junction had 9 bases not matched to a gene; V was cut back by 5 bases and J by 5 bases. This CDR3 region has 15 residues. Whole-study findings and limits: Confirmation was obtained in vitro that a few CMV-associated chains are specific for CMV antigens. The listing of some 170 TCR beta chains classed them as cytomegalovirus-associated. Upon later analysis, HLA-associated TCR beta chains proved more clonally expanded than other, equally common chains.

PCR amplification relied on 60 Vbeta primers (plus 13 Jbeta primers). Measured with immunoSEQ multiplex PCR; TCRdb has only the in-frame clones, and not every one. The sample contains fewer than 150,000 clones, over 75% of which appear only once. This clone was seen only once. Its target is not known. The chain has TRBV28 and TRBJ1-5; TRBD1 aligns across 7 bases. Sequencing was carried out using PBMCs. This TCR derives from a man aged 50 or older in good health and CMV-seronegative. The CDR3 coding sequence is TGTGCCAGCAGTCTCGACAGGGAGATCGATCAGCCCCAGCATTTT. It codes for CASSLDREIDQPQHF.